The text below deals with one T cell receptor (beta chain). This entry comes from a study of blood T cell repertoires in COVID-19. Original methodology: How many nucleated cells were present was estimated from reference gene primer amplification. Assay used: immunoSEQ multiplex PCR; TCRdb lists only in-frame clones, some missing. V, J and clone size are those of that table, while D and trimming were read from the DNA. The profile shows about 250,000 clones, about 85% of them singletons. V was shortened by 4 bases and J by 1 base, with 8 bases between the two germline ends. Germline V gene lookup returns CDR1 LNHNV and CDR2 YYDKDF (reference sequence). The CDR3 runs to 14 residues.

The TCR comes from a woman aged 50 to 60 who had been exposed to COVID-19. This chain joins TRBV15 and TRBJ1-3, with TRBD1 as a possible D gene (5 bases). The sample was PBMCs or T cells enriched from blood (not recorded which). DNA for the CDR3: TGTGCCACCAGCACGGGGGGGTCTGGAAACACCATATATTTT. Encoded protein: CATSTGGSGNTIYF.